There are a few counts of the clone carrying this T cell receptor (beta chain). Germline V gene sequence: CDR1 SGHRS, CDR2 YFSETQ. Between the trimmed V and J ends, which lost 0 bases and 2 bases, there was a span of 11 bases. The length of the CDR3 is 15 residues. Original data processing: Using reference gene primer amplification, nucleated cell counts were estimated. Repertoires were generated with immunoSEQ multiplex PCR, while TCRdb's copy carries only in-frame clones and drops some. V and J calls and clone size are those listed in that table; D and trimming were worked out from the DNA. The sample lists roughly 260,000 clones, approximately 79% seen once, with 4.9% in the top ten. The data were obtained in a study of blood T cell repertoires in COVID-19.

The V and J genes are TRBV5-1 and TRBJ1-1; a weak D match, TRBD1 (5 bases). Sequencing was performed on peripheral blood. This receptor was obtained from a woman at least 80 years old with active or convalescent COVID-19. The CDR3 DNA follows: TGCGCCAGCAGCTTGGCCGGGGGGATCAACACTGAAGCTTTCTTT. This codes for CASSLAGGINTEAFF.